The source of this TCR beta chain is a study of neurological immune-mediated disorders. Study-wide points: No CDR3 amino acid sequences recurred among expanded clones across subjects, suggesting private repertoires in all groups. HTLV-1-associated myelopathy had the most TCR clonal expansion, and multiple sclerosis had the least, less than healthy controls.

This clonotype was recorded at least ten times. Its target is not known. The CDR3 length is 14 residues. Germline V lookup: CDR1 SGHAT, CDR2 FQNNGV. Between the trimmed V and J ends, which lost 0 bases and 1 base, there was a span of 5 bases. The method for making cDNA was 5'RACE, and it used 10-nucleotide random UMIs. One entry per CDR3 protein results from TCRdb running MiXCR on the 5' RACE reads. The table has fewer than 25,000 distinct CDR3 sequences, about an eighth seen once. The chain combines TRBV11-2 with TRBJ2-3, with D uncertain. The sequencing sample was made of PBMCs. This TCR came from a woman aged 60 to 75 with HTLV-1-associated myelopathy (HAM/TSP). CDR3: CASSLDHGTDTQYF. CDR3 sequence (DNA): TGTGCCAGCAGCTTAGACCACGGCACAGATACGCAGTATTTT.